This entry describes one TCR beta chain. This clonotype was recorded many times. Its antigen remains undetermined. No base quality values were provided; no much bigger clone lies one nucleotide off. Amplification of TCR beta CDR3 regions was carried out from RNA transcripts. A first-round RT-PCR of the TCR CDR3 used the HTBI primer set with the Qiagen OneStep RT-PCR kit. A second multiplex PCR round built the libraries, followed by size selection and purification. Sequencing of the libraries was done on an Illumina HiSeq2000 using paired-end 100 bp reads. The paper's processing steps were these. Raw data were processed with SOAPnuke, discarding reads with adapters, uncalled bases, mean Phred below 15, or no exact constant-primer or identifier match. COPE v1.2.5 was used to merge the high-quality paired reads, and each unique nucleotide sequence was defined as a clonotype. MiTCR v1.1 was used to align the clonotypes against IMGT TRBV, TRBD and TRBJ reference segments. Analysis was restricted to V-J combinations with a frequency above 0.0001, which covered 99% to 99.2% of repertoires. The TCS score was defined as the ratio of F50 (clonal expansion) to E x V (chaos), calculated using BLOSUM62-based TCRdist between CDR3 peptides within each V-J. Welch's t-statistics and random forest reduced some 510 V-J features to 13, which were used in a naive Bayes classifier (R e1071). TCRdb cleaned the public reads at Q25 with fastp, built clones with MiXCR and kept in-frame beta chains. Here each entry gathers all rows of one CDR3 protein and keeps the most common genes and DNA. Clone size and V and J calls follow TCRdb, not the original study. The sample table lists more than 500,000 distinct CDR3 sequences, 15% to 20% of them with a count of one. In total, the top ten clones hold about 3.8% of the sample.

Graves' hyperthyroidism was defined as stable when no progression to ophthalmopathy occurred over 18 months of follow-up. Hyperthyroidism patients were newly diagnosed, with disease duration under 2 months, and aged 18 to 65 years. Exclusion was applied to patients with uncontrolled infections, other autoimmune diseases, pregnancy or lactation. Diagnoses relied on clinical symptoms, serum thyroxine and TRAb, thyroid ultrasound and orbital computed tomography. Ficoll-Paque density gradient centrifugation was used to isolate PBMCs from 10 ml of fresh peripheral blood. Total RNA was extracted using Trizol reagent, and RNA quality was assessed on an Agilent 2100 Bioanalyzer. The data belong to a study of T cells in Graves' hyperthyroidism and ophthalmopathy (dated by TCRdb to the late 2010s). About the full investigation: Peripheral blood was collected at initial diagnosis, before any treatment. TCR V-J signatures able to tell the groups apart were searched for in a discovery cohort of 90 to 100 patients, of whom around 43 had Graves' ophthalmopathy and around 58 had stable Graves' hyperthyroidism. Prospective prediction of ophthalmopathy was tested in an independent validation cohort consisting of 18 hyperthyroidism patients and 15 or so patients who later progressed to ophthalmopathy. The approximately 100 discovery patients were randomly split 7:3 into training and test sets. In addition, the study compared T-cell repertoires in thyroid tissue and in blood from about six Graves' hyperthyroidism patients. After sampling, hyperthyroidism patients received methimazole starting at 30 mg daily, and ophthalmopathy patients received high-dose intravenous methylprednisolone. The paper describes TCR Vbeta CDR3 sequencing of around 130 peripheral blood samples, made up of fewer than 50 ophthalmopathy patients, some 76 hyperthyroidism patients and roughly 17 progressor patients.

The paper's findings and limits, for the study overall: Sample size was not statistically predetermined, and investigators were not blinded to group allocation. In validation, the model predicted progression to ophthalmopathy with approximately 69% sensitivity and about 73% specificity, a median of approximately 6.5 months before onset. Ophthalmopathy was separated from stable hyperthyroidism by a 13 V-J signature model, with 87.88% sensitivity and around 81% specificity obtained in cross-validation and 80%/75% obtained in testing. Blood samples also contained most of the expanded thyroid clonotypes (frequency above 0.001), which suggests that blood repertoires may reflect thyroid immune responses.

The V end loses 8 bases and the J end loses 0 bases, and a stretch of 14 bases separates them. CDR1 is given as SNHLY and CDR2 as FYNNEI, both from the germline V gene. The cysteine opens and the phenylalanine closes a CDR3 of 14 amino acids. Of the read, only the CDR3 DNA is kept; its 42 bases are in frame from base 1. The chain joins TRBV2 to TRBJ2-7, with the D call perhaps TRBD1 or TRBD2, each one matching 6 bases. The source material was blood. This receptor was identified in a woman aged 30 to 39 with Graves' hyperthyroidism. The DNA reads as follows: TGTGCCAGCGGTCCGTGGGGGGCCTCCTACGAGCAGTACTTC. It specifies CASGPWGASYEQYF.